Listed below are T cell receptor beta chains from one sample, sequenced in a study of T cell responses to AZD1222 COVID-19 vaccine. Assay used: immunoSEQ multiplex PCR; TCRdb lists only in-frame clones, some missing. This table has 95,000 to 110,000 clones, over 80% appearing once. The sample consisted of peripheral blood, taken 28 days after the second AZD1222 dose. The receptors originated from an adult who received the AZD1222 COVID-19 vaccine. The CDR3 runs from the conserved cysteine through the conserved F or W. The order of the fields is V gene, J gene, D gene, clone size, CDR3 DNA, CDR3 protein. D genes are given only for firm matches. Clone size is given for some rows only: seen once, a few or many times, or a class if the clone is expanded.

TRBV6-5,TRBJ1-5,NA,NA,TGTGCCAGCAGTTACTCGAGAGGGGATCAGCCCCAGCATTTT,CASSYSRGDQPQHF
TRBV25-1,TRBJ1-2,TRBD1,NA,TGTGCCAGCAGTGGACAGGGGGGGTATTTAAATGGCTACACCTTC,CASSGQGGYLNGYTF
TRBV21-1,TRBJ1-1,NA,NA,TGTGCCAGCAGGAAGATGAACACTGAAGCTTTCTTT,CASRKMNTEAFF
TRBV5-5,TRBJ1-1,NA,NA,TGTGCCAGCAGCCTCCTCCCACTACGGGTTAACACTGAAGCTTTCTTT,CASSLLPLRVNTEAFF
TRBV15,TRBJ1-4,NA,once,TGTGCCACCAGCAGCTACAGGGAGGGTGAAAAACTGTTTTTT,CATSSYREGEKLFF
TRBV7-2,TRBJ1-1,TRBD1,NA,TGTGCCAGCAGCTTATCGGGACAGAAGAACACTGAAGCTTTCTTT,CASSLSGQKNTEAFF
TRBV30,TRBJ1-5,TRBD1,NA,TGTGCCGGTTCCGGGACAGGGAACAATCAGCCCCAGCATTTT,CAGSGTGNNQPQHF
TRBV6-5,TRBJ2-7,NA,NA,TGTGCCAGCAGTTACAGGGTCGGCGAGCAGTACTTC,CASSYRVGEQYF
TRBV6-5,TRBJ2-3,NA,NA,TGTGCCAGCAGCTCGACTGCAGATACGCAGTATTTT,CASSSTADTQYF
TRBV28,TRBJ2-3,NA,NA,TGTGCCAGCAGTAGGGGACTTTGGGAGTATGAGGATACGCAGTATTTT,CASSRGLWEYEDTQYF
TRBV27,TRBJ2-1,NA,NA,TGTGCCAGCAGTTTATACCCCCTTAGTCGGCAGTTCTTC,CASSLYPLSRQFF
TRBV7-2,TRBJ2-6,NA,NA,TGTGCCAGCAGCCCGACCCCGACAGGAACCTCTTCTGGGGCCAACGTCCTGACTTTC,CASSPTPTGTSSGANVLTF
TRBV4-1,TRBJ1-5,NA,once,TGCGCCAGCAGCCAAGAAGGGAGGAGCAATCAGCCCCAGCATTTT,CASSQEGRSNQPQHF
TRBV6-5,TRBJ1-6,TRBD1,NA,TGTGCCAGCAGCCAATCCGGGACAGGGGCCTCACCCCTCCACTTT,CASSQSGTGASPLHF
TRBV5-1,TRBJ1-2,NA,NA,TGCGCCAGCAGCATGTCCCCCCTAAGCGGTGGCTACACCTTC,CASSMSPLSGGYTF
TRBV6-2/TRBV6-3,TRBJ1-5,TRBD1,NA,TGTGCCAGCAGCCGGACAGGGGGAGACAATCAGCCCCAGCATTTT,CASSRTGGDNQPQHF
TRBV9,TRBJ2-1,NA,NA,TGTGCCAGCAGCGTAGGAGGGGATCGATACAATGAGCAGTTCTTC,CASSVGGDRYNEQFF
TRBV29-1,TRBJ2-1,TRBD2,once,TGCAGCGTTGAAGAGGGTAGCGGGAGAGGGGAGCAGTTCTTC,CSVEEGSGRGEQFF
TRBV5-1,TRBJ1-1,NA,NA,TGCGCCAGCAGCTTGGATCGCAGGGTGACTGGTTTGGGGAACACTGAAGCTTTCTTT,CASSLDRRVTGLGNTEAFF
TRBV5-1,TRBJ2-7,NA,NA,TGCGCCAGCAATCTGCGGGGAGAGCAGTACTTC,CASNLRGEQYF
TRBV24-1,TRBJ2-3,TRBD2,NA,TGTGCCACCAGTGAAGGACTAGCGGGGTCCACAGATACGCAGTATTTT,CATSEGLAGSTDTQYF
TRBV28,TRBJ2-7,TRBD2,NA,TGTGCCAGCTGGACTAGCGGGGACTACGAGCAGTACTTC,CASWTSGDYEQYF
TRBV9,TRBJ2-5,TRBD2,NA,TGTGCCAGCAGCGGGTTACTAGCGGAGAAGGGGGAGACCCAGTACTTC,CASSGLLAEKGETQYF
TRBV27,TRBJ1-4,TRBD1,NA,TGTGCCAGCAGTACTACAGGGGGCAACGAAAAACTGTTTTTT,CASSTTGGNEKLFF
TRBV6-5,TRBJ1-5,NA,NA,TGTGCCAGCATAAGGGGGGCAGATCAGCCCCAGCATTTT,CASIRGADQPQHF
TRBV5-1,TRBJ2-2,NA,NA,TGCGCCAGCAGCTTGACCGAGGTGTCCGGGGAGCTGTTTTTT,CASSLTEVSGELFF
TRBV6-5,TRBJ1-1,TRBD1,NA,TGTGCCAGCGGGGGGACAGGGCTCACTGAAGCTTTCTTT,CASGGTGLTEAFF
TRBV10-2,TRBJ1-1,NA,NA,TGCGCCAGCAGTGAGTCTGCCCCAGGGATCCTAATGAACACTGAAGCTTTCTTT,CASSESAPGILMNTEAFF
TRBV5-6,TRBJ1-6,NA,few,TGTGCCAGCAGCCCGCGGGTCACGAGCTCCTATAATTCACCCCTCCACTTT,CASSPRVTSSYNSPLHF
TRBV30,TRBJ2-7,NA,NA,TGTGCCTGGAGCTCGGGGCTGGACGAGCAGTACTTC,CAWSSGLDEQYF
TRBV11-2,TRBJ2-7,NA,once,TGTGCCAGCAGCTTTGGGGAGTCTTACGAGCAGTACTTC,CASSFGESYEQYF
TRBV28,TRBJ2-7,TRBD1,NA,TGTGCCAGCAGTTGGGGACAGGGATCCTACGAGCAGTACTTC,CASSWGQGSYEQYF
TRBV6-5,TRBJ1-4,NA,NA,TGTGCCAGCACCTGGACAGATAATGAAAAACTGTTTTTT,CASTWTDNEKLFF
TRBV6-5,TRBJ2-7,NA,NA,TGTGCCAGCAGTTACACCCCGGCGGGAACCGGGGGTGAGCAGTACTTC,CASSYTPAGTGGEQYF
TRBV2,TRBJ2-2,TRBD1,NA,TGTGCCAGCAGAGGGGGCAGCGCCGGGGAGCTGTTTTTT,CASRGGSAGELFF
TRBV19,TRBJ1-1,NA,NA,TGTGCCAGTAGTAGCCAGATGAACACTGAAGCTTTCTTT,CASSSQMNTEAFF
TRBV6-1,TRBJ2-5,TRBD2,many,TGTGCCAGCAGTGAAGGAGCGGGGGGGGCAGAGACCCAGTACTTC,CASSEGAGGAETQYF
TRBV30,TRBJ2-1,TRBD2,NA,TGTGCCTGGAGTCCCTTAAGGACTAGCGGGAGAGTAAATGAGCAGTTCTTC,CAWSPLRTSGRVNEQFF
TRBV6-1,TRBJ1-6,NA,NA,TGTGCCAGCAGTGAAGGGCGAAGGGCGAGCTCCTATAATTCACCCCTCCACTTT,CASSEGRRASSYNSPLHF
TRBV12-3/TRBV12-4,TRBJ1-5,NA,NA,TGTGCCAGCAGTTTAGGTAGGAATCAGCCCCAGCATTTT,CASSLGRNQPQHF
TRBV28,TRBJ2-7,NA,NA,TGTGCCAGCAGTTTATTAAGTTTAGGAGAGGGGCATGGCGAGCAGTACTTC,CASSLLSLGEGHGEQYF
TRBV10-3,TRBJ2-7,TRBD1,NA,TGTGCCATCAGCGCAGGACAGGGCTACGAGCAGTACTTC,CAISAGQGYEQYF
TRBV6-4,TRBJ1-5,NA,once,TGTGCCAGCAGTGACTCCCAGGGATCAGGACAGCCCCAGCATTTT,CASSDSQGSGQPQHF